The rows below give T cell receptor beta chains drawn from one sample of a study of beta chain features in type 1 diabetes. Sequencing was performed with immunoSEQ multiplex PCR; in TCRdb, only in-frame clones are kept and a portion is missing. This repertoire shows 850,000 to 900,000 clones, 15% to 20% found once; its top ten account for 0.023%. Material for sequencing was naive CD4+ T cells from blood. The receptor set was obtained from a young woman in good health. CDR3s include the opening cysteine and the closing phenylalanine or tryptophan. A D gene is named only where the DNA matches it firmly. Rows may omit the clone size; those that give it use once, few, many or a size class.

j_gene	d_gene	v_gene	abundance	CDR3aa	CDR3nt
TRBJ2-1	.	TRBV7-2	.	CASSFPGSSYNEQFF	TGTGCCAGCAGCTTCCCTGGCAGCTCCTACAATGAGCAGTTCTTC
TRBJ2-7	TRBD1	TRBV13	few	CASSRRQGLSYEQYF	TGTGCCAGCAGCCGGAGACAGGGGCTATCCTACGAGCAGTACTTC
TRBJ2-2	.	TRBV7-6	.	CASSRQGPGAANTGELFF	TGTGCCAGCAGCCGCCAGGGGCCGGGAGCTGCGAACACCGGGGAGCTGTTTTTT
TRBJ2-7	TRBD2	TRBV27	.	CASSLGLADTYEQYF	TGTGCCAGCAGTTTAGGACTAGCGGATACCTACGAGCAGTACTTC
TRBJ2-7	.	TRBV4-3	.	CASSQEIQGFPYEQYF	TGCGCCAGCAGCCAAGAAATCCAGGGGTTTCCCTACGAGCAGTACTTC
TRBJ2-7	.	TRBV28	.	CATDSPYEQYF	TGTGCCACGGATTCCCCTTACGAGCAGTACTTC
TRBJ2-1	.	TRBV6-5	few	CASSRGGKDNEQFF	TGTGCCAGCTCCAGAGGAGGGAAGGACAATGAGCAGTTCTTC
TRBJ2-5	.	TRBV5-6	.	CASSAPPGSETQYF	TGTGCCAGCAGCGCCCCGCCAGGGTCAGAGACCCAGTACTTC
TRBJ1-2	.	TRBV18	.	CASSPGSNYGYTF	TGTGCCAGCTCACCAGGGAGCAACTATGGCTACACCTTC
TRBJ2-7	TRBD2	TRBV11-2	.	CASSLVLAGTYEQYF	TGTGCCAGCAGCTTAGTACTAGCGGGAACGTACGAGCAGTACTTC
TRBJ1-2	.	TRBV7-9	.	CASSLGGTGYGYTF	TGTGCCAGCAGCTTAGGTGGGACCGGTTATGGCTACACCTTC
TRBJ1-1	.	TRBV6-6	few	CASSYHTGGNTEAFF	TGTGCCAGCAGTTACCATACGGGGGGGAACACTGAAGCTTTCTTT
TRBJ2-5	.	TRBV18	few	CASSAPLQETQYF	TGTGCCAGCTCAGCTCCACTACAAGAGACCCAGTACTTC
TRBJ2-7	.	TRBV20-1	.	CSASMGREQYF	TGCAGTGCTAGTATGGGGAGAGAGCAGTACTTC
TRBJ2-7	TRBD1	TRBV15	.	CATSRVGTGSFYEQYF	TGTGCCACCAGCAGAGTGGGGACAGGGTCCTTCTACGAGCAGTACTTC
TRBJ2-5	.	TRBV25-1	few	CASSEGGQETQYF	TGTGCCAGCAGCGAAGGGGGTCAAGAGACCCAGTACTTC
TRBJ1-2	.	TRBV7-8	few	CASSSGIGYGYTF	TGTGCCAGCAGCTCAGGGATTGGCTATGGCTACACCTTC
TRBJ2-1	.	TRBV5-1	few	CASNFLPGEAQFF	TGCGCCAGCAATTTTTTACCGGGAGAGGCGCAGTTCTTC